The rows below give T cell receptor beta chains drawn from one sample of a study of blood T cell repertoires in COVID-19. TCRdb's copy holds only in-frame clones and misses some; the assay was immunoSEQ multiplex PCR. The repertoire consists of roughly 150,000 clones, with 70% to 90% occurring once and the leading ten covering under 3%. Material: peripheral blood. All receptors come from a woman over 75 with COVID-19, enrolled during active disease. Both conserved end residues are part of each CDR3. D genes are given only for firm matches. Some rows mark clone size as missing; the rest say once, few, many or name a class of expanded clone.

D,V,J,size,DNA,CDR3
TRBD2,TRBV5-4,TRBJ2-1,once,TGTGCCAGCAGCTCCGGGACTAGCGTCTACAATGAGCAGTTCTTC,CASSSGTSVYNEQFF
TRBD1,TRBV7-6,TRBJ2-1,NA,TGTGCCAGCAGCGGCAGGGGGAGTCCATCCTACAATGAGCAGTTCTTC,CASSGRGSPSYNEQFF
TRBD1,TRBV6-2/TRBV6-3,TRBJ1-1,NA,TGTGCCAGCAGTAGGACAGGCTTGAACACTGAAGCTTTCTTT,CASSRTGLNTEAFF
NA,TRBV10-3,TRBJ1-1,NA,TGTGCCATCAGTGAGCCTAGGGGGGGGGCTTTCTTT,CAISEPRGGAFF
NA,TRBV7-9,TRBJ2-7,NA,TGTGCCAGCAGCTTACCCATCGGCGAGCAGTACTTC,CASSLPIGEQYF
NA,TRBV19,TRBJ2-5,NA,TGTGCCAGTAGTATAGGTTTTCAACAAGAGACCCAGTACTTC,CASSIGFQQETQYF
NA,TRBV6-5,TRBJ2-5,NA,TGTGCCAGCAGCAAAGGCCGGGGGTTGAGGGAGACCCAGTACTTC,CASSKGRGLRETQYF
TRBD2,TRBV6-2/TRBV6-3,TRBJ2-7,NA,TGTGCCAGCAGCAAAGGGGCGGGACTAAACGAGCAGTACTTC,CASSKGAGLNEQYF
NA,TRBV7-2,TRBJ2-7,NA,TGTGCCAGCAGCTTAAGACGGGGAGGCGAGCAGTACTTC,CASSLRRGGEQYF
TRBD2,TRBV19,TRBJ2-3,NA,TGTGCCAGTAGTCATACTAGCGGGAGCCTTCCGGGGACAGATACGCAGTATTTT,CASSHTSGSLPGTDTQYF
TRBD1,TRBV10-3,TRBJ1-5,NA,TGTGCCATTTCGGACAGGGAGGCTCAGCCCCAGCATTTT,CAISDREAQPQHF
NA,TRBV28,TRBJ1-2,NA,TGTGCCAGCAGTTTAAAGTGGCAGTTAAACTATGGCTACACCTTC,CASSLKWQLNYGYTF
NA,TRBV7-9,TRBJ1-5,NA,TGTGCCAGCAGCTTGGGCACCGATCAGCCCCAGCATTTT,CASSLGTDQPQHF
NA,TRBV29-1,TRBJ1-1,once,TGCAGCGCTGGAGGACAGCCTGAAGCTTTCTTT,CSAGGQPEAFF
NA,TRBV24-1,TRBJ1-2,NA,TGTGCCACCAGTGATTCGTCCCGCCGGGAGGGAGGCTACACCTTC,CATSDSSRREGGYTF
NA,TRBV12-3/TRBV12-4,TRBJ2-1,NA,TGTGCCAGCAGTGTGGACAGGGAGGGTGAGCAGTTCTTC,CASSVDREGEQFF
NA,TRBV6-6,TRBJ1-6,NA,TGTGCCAGCAGTTACTCGGAGGGTGGCTCACCCCTCCACTTT,CASSYSEGGSPLHF
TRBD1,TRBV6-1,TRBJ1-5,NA,TGTGCCAGCAGTGGGGGTGGACAGGGGCAATATCAGCCCCAGCATTTT,CASSGGGQGQYQPQHF
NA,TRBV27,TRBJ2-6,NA,TGTGCCAGCAGTTTGTTACAGGGAGCTCCTGGGGCCAACGTCCTGACTTTC,CASSLLQGAPGANVLTF
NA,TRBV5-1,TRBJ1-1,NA,TGCGCCAGCAGCTTTTTGGGCAGGGCGAAGAACACTGAAGCTTTCTTT,CASSFLGRAKNTEAFF
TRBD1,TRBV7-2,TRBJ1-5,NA,TGTGCCAGCAGCCCCAGACGGGACAGCGACTACAATCAGCCCCAGCATTTT,CASSPRRDSDYNQPQHF
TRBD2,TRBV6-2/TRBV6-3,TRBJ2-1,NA,TGTGCCAGCAGTTACTCCCTAGCGGGAGGGCCCCAAGGAGAGCAGTTCTTC,CASSYSLAGGPQGEQFF
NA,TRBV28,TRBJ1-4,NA,TGTGCCAGCAGCGACCACAAGCCAGCGTATGAAAAACTGTTTTTT,CASSDHKPAYEKLFF
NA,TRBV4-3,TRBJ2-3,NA,TGCGCCAGCAGCCCTCAGACAGTCGGCACAGATACGCAGTATTTT,CASSPQTVGTDTQYF
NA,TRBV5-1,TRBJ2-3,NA,TGCGCCAGCAGTTTGGCGGGCACAGATACGCAGTATTTT,CASSLAGTDTQYF
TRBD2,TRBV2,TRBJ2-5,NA,TGTGCCAGCAGTGGACTAGCGGGAGGGCCCCAAGAGACCCAGTACTTC,CASSGLAGGPQETQYF
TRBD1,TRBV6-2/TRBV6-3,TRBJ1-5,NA,TGTGCCAGCAGTACTCTCTGGACAGGGGTAGAACAGCCCCAGCATTTT,CASSTLWTGVEQPQHF
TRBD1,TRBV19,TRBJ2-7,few,TGTGCCAGTAGGGCTGAACAGGGGAGCTCCTACGAGCAGTACTTC,CASRAEQGSSYEQYF
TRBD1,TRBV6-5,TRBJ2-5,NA,TGTGCCAGCAGGCGGACAGGGGGGGAGACCCAGTACTTC,CASRRTGGETQYF
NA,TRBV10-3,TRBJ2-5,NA,TGTGCCATCAAAGGACAACACGAAGAGACCCAGTACTTC,CAIKGQHEETQYF
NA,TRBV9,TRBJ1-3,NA,TGTGCCAGCAGCTCAGGACAGCCCGCTGGAAACACCATATATTTT,CASSSGQPAGNTIYF
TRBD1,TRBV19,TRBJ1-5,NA,TGTGCCAGCGACAGGGACGGTAATCAGCCCCAGCATTTT,CASDRDGNQPQHF
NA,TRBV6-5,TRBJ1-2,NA,TGTGCCAGCACCAACTTACGTGGCTACACCTTC,CASTNLRGYTF
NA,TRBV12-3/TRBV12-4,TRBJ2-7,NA,TGTGCCAGCAGTTGGAACTGGGGGGACGAGCAGTACTTC,CASSWNWGDEQYF
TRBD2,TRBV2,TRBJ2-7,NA,TGTGCCAGCAGGAGAGCGGGGACGGGGAACTACGAGCAGTACTTC,CASRRAGTGNYEQYF
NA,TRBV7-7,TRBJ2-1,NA,TGTGCTAGCAGCTTAGCGGTAGCCAATGAGCAGTTCTTC,CASSLAVANEQFF
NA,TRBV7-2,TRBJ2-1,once,TGTGCCAGCAGCTTAGTCACTCCAGGTTGGATGAATGAGCAGTTCTTC,CASSLVTPGWMNEQFF
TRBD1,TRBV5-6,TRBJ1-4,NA,TGTGCCAGCAGCTTTCAGGGGGCGAGGCTGTTTTTT,CASSFQGARLFF
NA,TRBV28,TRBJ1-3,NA,TGTGCCAGCAGTTTACTGGGGAGAGCAAACACCATATATTTT,CASSLLGRANTIYF
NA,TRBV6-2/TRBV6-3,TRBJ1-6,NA,TGTGCCAGCAGTACCGGGGCCTATAATTCACCCCTCCACTTT,CASSTGAYNSPLHF
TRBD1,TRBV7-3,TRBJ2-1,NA,TGTGCCAGCAGCTGGACAGGGGCAGGCAATGAGCAGTTCTTC,CASSWTGAGNEQFF